These T cell receptor beta chains were read from a single sample in a study of control samples from healthy donors and cancer patients. The data were produced by immunoSEQ multiplex PCR, yet TCRdb's version contains in-frame clones alone and is incomplete. The sample contains around 150,000 clones, about 94% of which appear only once. Specimen: blood. The receptors stem from a woman in her 40s in good health. Each CDR3 is given with its conserved first and last residue. Fields, in order: clone size, V gene, J gene, D gene, CDR3 DNA, CDR3 protein. A D gene is named only where the DNA matches it firmly. Clone size is shown for a subset of rows, as once, few, many or a class of expanded clone.

once	TRBV15	TRBJ1-6	TRBD1	TGTGCCACCAGCAGAGGGACAGGGGTCGGGTCACCCCTCCACTTT	CATSRGTGVGSPLHF
NA	TRBV3-1/TRBV3-2	TRBJ2-1	TRBD2	TGTGCCAGCAGCCGAAGACTAGCGGGAGGACGTAATGAGCAGTTCTTC	CASSRRLAGGRNEQFF
NA	TRBV11-2	TRBJ1-1	NA	TGTGCCAGCAGCTTAGTTGGGGCAGCCACTGAAGCTTTCTTT	CASSLVGAATEAFF
few	TRBV10-3	TRBJ1-6	TRBD1	TGTGCCATCAGCCGGGACAGTCAGAATTCACCCCTCCACTTT	CAISRDSQNSPLHF
NA	TRBV5-4	TRBJ1-1	NA	TGTGCCAGCAGCCCGTCCTTCACGACGGCGAACACTGAAGCTTTCTTT	CASSPSFTTANTEAFF
NA	TRBV5-1	TRBJ2-1	TRBD2	TGCGCCAGCAGCTTGGTTCGCGGGAGGGGGTACAATGAGCAGTTCTTC	CASSLVRGRGYNEQFF
NA	TRBV6-6	TRBJ1-2	TRBD1	TGTGCCAGCAGTTTCCCGGGACAGGGGAATTATGGCTACACCTTC	CASSFPGQGNYGYTF
NA	TRBV6-1	TRBJ2-5	NA	TGTGCCAGCAGTGATTTGACCTGGGCCCAGTACTTC	CASSDLTWAQYF
NA	TRBV18	TRBJ1-2	NA	TGTGCCAGCTCACAACAGGGCAGGTCAGGGGGCTACACCTTC	CASSQQGRSGGYTF
NA	TRBV5-1	TRBJ2-5	NA	TGCGCCAGCAGCTTGGAAAGGGGTGGCCAAGAGACCCAGTACTTC	CASSLERGGQETQYF
NA	TRBV11-3	TRBJ2-7	TRBD2	TGTGCCAGCAGCTTAGGAACTAGCGGGAACGCACAAGCCTACGAGCAGTACTTC	CASSLGTSGNAQAYEQYF
NA	TRBV5-4	TRBJ1-4	TRBD1	TGTGCCAGCAAAGGGCCCCCCACAGGGGAAGCTAATGAAAAACTGTTTTTT	CASKGPPTGEANEKLFF
once	TRBV5-1	TRBJ1-3	TRBD1	TGCGCCAGCAGCTATACCGGGACAGTGGACCCTGGAAACACCATATATTTT	CASSYTGTVDPGNTIYF
once	TRBV7-2	TRBJ2-5	NA	TGTGCCAGCAGCCGGGGGTCCGGAGAGACCCAGTACTTC	CASSRGSGETQYF
NA	TRBV2	TRBJ1-4	NA	TGTGCCAGCAGTGATGGAGTGCCAGGGGTTTTCGAAAAACTGTTTTTT	CASSDGVPGVFEKLFF
NA	TRBV12-5	TRBJ2-5	NA	TGTGCTAGTGGTTTGGAAGAGACCCAGTACTTC	CASGLEETQYF
NA	TRBV7-6	TRBJ1-1	TRBD1	TGTGCCAGCAGCTTCAAACCTCAGGGGGCGTTCTTTCGGACTGAAGCTTTCTTT	CASSFKPQGAFFRTEAFF
NA	TRBV6-1	TRBJ1-6	NA	TGTGCCAGCAGTGAAGCGTTCGGGAAAGGATCACCCCTCCACTTT	CASSEAFGKGSPLHF
NA	TRBV7-2	TRBJ1-2	TRBD1	TGTGCCAGCAGCTTATTTAGTCTAGGGGGCTCCACCTTC	CASSLFSLGGSTF
NA	TRBV19	TRBJ1-6	NA	TGTGCCAGTAAAGAATTCAATTCACCCCTCCACTTT	CASKEFNSPLHF
NA	TRBV6-5	TRBJ2-2	TRBD2	TGTGCCAGCACCCCTAGCGGGGGGGACACCGGGGAGCTGTTTTTT	CASTPSGGDTGELFF
NA	TRBV7-2	TRBJ2-1	NA	TGTGCCAGCAGCCTGAACACCGCAAGGTTCTTC	CASSLNTARFF
NA	TRBV2	TRBJ2-7	TRBD1	TGTGCCAGCAGTATCGGACAGGGGAAGGATTGCGAGCAGTACTTC	CASSIGQGKDCEQYF
NA	TRBV3-1/TRBV3-2	TRBJ1-2	NA	TGTGCCAGCGGGGGATCTCAGAGCTACACCTTC	CASGGSQSYTF
NA	TRBV6-4	TRBJ2-2	TRBD2	TGTGCCAGCAGCGCGGGAGAGGCCGGGGAGCTGTTTTTT	CASSAGEAGELFF
NA	TRBV7-3	TRBJ1-2	TRBD1	TGTGCCAGCAGCCCCGGACAGGGGGACTATGGCTACACCTTC	CASSPGQGDYGYTF
NA	TRBV10-1	TRBJ2-7	TRBD1	TGCGCCAGCGGCCCTAAGACAGGGCTCGGACCCTACGAGCAGTACTTC	CASGPKTGLGPYEQYF
NA	TRBV5-1	TRBJ1-1	NA	TGCGCCAGCAGCTCCTCACAGCAGAACACTGAAGCTTTCTTT	CASSSSQQNTEAFF
once	TRBV7-2	TRBJ1-1	NA	TGTGCCAGCAGCTCGCGACGGAATGAAGCTTTCTTT	CASSSRRNEAFF
NA	TRBV7-9	TRBJ2-5	TRBD2	TGTGCCAGCAGTCTGACTAGCGGGCAAGAGACCCAGTACTTC	CASSLTSGQETQYF
NA	TRBV30	TRBJ2-2	NA	TGTGCCTGGAATCCTAGAGGTGGCACCGGGGAGCTGTTTTTT	CAWNPRGGTGELFF
NA	TRBV5-4	TRBJ1-3	NA	TGTGCCAGCAGTCTCGAGGAAAACACCATATATTTT	CASSLEENTIYF
NA	TRBV11-2	TRBJ2-2	NA	TGTGCCAGCAGCTTACTGACAGGGAACACCGGGGAGCTGTTTTTT	CASSLLTGNTGELFF
NA	TRBV4-3	TRBJ2-7	NA	TGCGCCAGCAGCCAGCTGGTCTCCTACGAGCAGTACTTC	CASSQLVSYEQYF
NA	TRBV7-2	TRBJ1-2	NA	TGTGCCAGCAGCCCGCAGACAGTTCCCGGGCATGGCTACACCTTC	CASSPQTVPGHGYTF
NA	TRBV27	TRBJ1-1	NA	TGTGCCAGCAGTTTCGGGGGCCGGGACACTGAAGCTTTCTTT	CASSFGGRDTEAFF
NA	TRBV20-1	TRBJ1-2	NA	TGCAGTGCTAGTAGTTCTAGCTATGGCTACACCTTC	CSASSSSYGYTF
NA	TRBV27	TRBJ1-5	TRBD1	TGTGCCAGCAGTCAATGGGGACAGGTGGATCAGCCCCAGCATTTT	CASSQWGQVDQPQHF
NA	TRBV10-1	TRBJ1-2	NA	TGCGCCAGCAGTGATAGTGGGACTGATAACTATGGCTACACCTTC	CASSDSGTDNYGYTF
NA	TRBV27	TRBJ1-1	NA	TGTGCCAGCAGTCCGGACGGGGTGGCCACTGAAGCTTTCTTT	CASSPDGVATEAFF
few	TRBV12-5	TRBJ1-2	NA	TGTGCTAGTGGTTTGTACGGGCAGGGGCCTAACTATGGCTACACCTTC	CASGLYGQGPNYGYTF
once	TRBV29-1	TRBJ1-2	TRBD1	TGCAGCGGTGGGACAGCCTCCTATGGCTACACCTTC	CSGGTASYGYTF